Presented here are 21 T cell receptor beta chains from one specimen sequenced in a study of T cell responses to AZD1222 COVID-19 vaccine. The table came from immunoSEQ multiplex PCR; TCRdb's copy has only in-frame clones and leaves some out. The data contain some 86,000 clones, 80% of them seen just once; the ten biggest clones take up 22%. This sample comprised peripheral blood, obtained on day 0 of AZD1222 vaccination. The receptors derive from an adult in good health.

The chain has TRBV5-1 and TRBJ2-2; D is possibly TRBD1 (6 bases). Trimming removed 4 bases from V and 6 bases from J, with 7 bases in between. The germline V gene has CDR1 SGHRS and CDR2 YFSETQ. The CDR3 is 12 residues long. CDR3 in amino acids: CASSKGAGELFF. In DNA form, the CDR3 reads TGCGCCAGCAGCAAGGGGGCCGGGGAGCTGTTTTTT. The whole variable domain, remainder taken from reference TRBV5-1 and TRBJ2-2, is KAGVTQTPRYLIKTRGQQVTLSCSPISGHRSVSWYQQTPGQGLQFLFEYFSETQRNKGNFPGRFSGRQFSNSRSEMNVSTLELGDSALYLCASSKGAGELFFGEGSRLTVL.

The rearrangement links TRBV25-1 to TRBJ1-2; D gene uncertain. V lost 4 bases, J lost 6 bases, and 9 bases lay in between. The CDR3 totals 12 residues. Germline CDR1 reads MGHDK; CDR2 reads SYGVNS. The CDR3, as DNA: TGTGCCAGCAGTGTTTCCCTGGATGGCTACACCTTC. Its translation is CASSVSLDGYTF.

The CDR3 sequence: CASTRGITEAFF. CDR3 DNA sequence: TGTGCCAGTACGAGGGGGATCACTGAAGCTTTCTTT. The rearrangement uses TRBV19 and TRBJ1-1; TRBD1 is a possible D gene (6 bases). Germline CDR1 and CDR2: LNHDA and SQIVND (reference sequence). Trimming shortened V by 7 bases and J by 4 bases, and 10 bases separated the two germline ends. This CDR3 comprises 12 residues. Looking up the rest from reference TRBV19 and TRBJ1-1 gives the full variable domain: DGGITQSPKYLFRKEGQNVTLSCEQNLNHDAMYWYRQDPGQGLRLIYYSQIVNDFQKGDIAEGYSVSREKKESFPLTVTSAQKNPTAFYLCASTRGITEAFFGQGTRLTVV.

Of note for this clone: Mismatch with germline at one junction end may stem from a read error. The chain carries TRBV18 and TRBJ2-2, with 7 bases matching TRBD2. Germline CDR1 reads KGHSH; CDR2 reads LQKENI. The CDR3 covers 14 residues. Here the CDR3 reads CASSRGSNSGELFF. CDR3 nucleotide sequence: TGTGCCAGCTCACGCGGGAGTAACAGCGGGGAGCTGTTTTTT. The full variable domain, in which reference TRBV18 and TRBJ2-2 provide the parts outside the CDR3, is NAGVMQNPRHLVRRRGQEARLRCSPMKGHSHVYWYRQLPEEGLKFMVYLQKENIIDESGMPKERFSAEFPKEGPSILRIQQVVRGDSAAYFCASSRGSNSGELFFGEGSRLTVL.

This sequence joins TRBV3-1 (or the pseudogene TRBV3-2) and TRBJ2-6; D remains ambiguous. The CDR3 runs 17 residues. Germline V gene sequence: CDR1 LGHDT, CDR2 YNNKEL (reference sequence). The V end lost 0 bases, the J end lost 0 bases, and 9 bases lay between the germline ends. The CDR3 DNA sequence: TGTGCCAGCAGCCAAGATCCCCGTATCTCTGGGGCCAACGTCCTGACTTTC. Translation: CASSQDPRISGANVLTF.

The chain couples TRBV5-4 to TRBJ2-6; D unclear. The germline V gene has CDR1 SGHNT and CDR2 YYREEE (reference sequence). The V gene lost 0 bases and the J gene lost 0 bases, with 7 bases spanning the gap. The length of the CDR3 is 16 residues. Here the CDR3 reads CASSLAWTSGANVLTF. DNA for the CDR3: TGTGCCAGCAGCTTGGCCTGGACCTCTGGGGCCAACGTCCTGACTTTC. Full variable domain (remainder filled in from reference TRBV5-4 and TRBJ2-6): ETGVTQSPTHLIKTRGQQVTLRCSSQSGHNTVSWYQQALGQGPQFIFQYYREEENGRGNFPPRFSGLQFPNYSSELNVNALELDDSALYLCASSLAWTSGANVLTFGAGSRLTVL.

This clone was counted a single time. V is TRBV5-6 and J is TRBJ1-4; D not certain. The CDR3 loop spans 14 amino acids. Trimming left V 0 bases short and J 6 bases short, with 9 bases between. CDR1 SGHDT and CDR2 YYEEEE come from the germline V gene. CDR3 amino acids: CASSLGPGDEKLFF. For the CDR3, the DNA is TGTGCCAGCAGCTTGGGGCCTGGGGATGAAAAACTGTTTTTT.

In this sample, this clone turned up once. The chain joins TRBV19 to TRBJ2-7, with a tentative D call TRBD1 (5 bases). The CDR3 totals 15 residues. The germline V gene has CDR1 LNHDA and CDR2 SQIVND (reference sequence). V was shortened by 7 bases and J by 1 base, with 17 bases between the two germline ends. The CDR3 loop reads CASTSAAGLSYEQYF. The CDR3 nucleotides are TGTGCCAGTACATCTGCGGCAGGGCTGTCCTACGAGCAGTACTTC.

This sequence joins TRBV5-1 and TRBJ2-2, with D maybe TRBD1 (5 bases). Between the trimmed V and J ends, which lost 3 bases and 7 bases, there was a span of 13 bases. The CDR3 has 14 residues. The V gene's germline CDR1 is SGHRS and CDR2 YFSETQ. The CDR3: CASSSPRGDGELFF. The CDR3 DNA reads TGCGCCAGCAGCTCCCCAAGGGGCGACGGGGAGCTGTTTTTT.

The chain has TRBV7-8 and TRBJ1-5; maybe TRBD1 (5 bases). V shed 2 bases and J shed 2 bases, with 10 bases lying between them. CDR1 is SGHVS, CDR2 FQNEAQ, per germline. The CDR3 length is 15 residues. The DNA of the CDR3 is TGTGCCAGCAGCTTAAAGGGGTTAGGCAATCAGCCCCAGCATTTT. Translation: CASSLKGLGNQPQHF.

This clone was detected only a few times. The rearrangement uses TRBV7-9 and TRBJ1-1; D is possibly TRBD1 (5 bases). The V end was cut by 4 bases, the J end by 1 base, with 10 bases between. Germline V gives CDR1 SEHNR, CDR2 FQNEAQ (reference sequence). The length of the CDR3 is 14 residues. The CDR3 loop reads CASSSGTGNTEAFF. The CDR3 DNA is TGTGCCAGCAGCTCCGGGACGGGGAACACTGAAGCTTTCTTT.

V is TRBV10-2 and J is TRBJ2-1; 8 bases align to TRBD2. The germline gives CDR1 WSHSY, CDR2 SAAADI. With 2 bases clipped from V and 7 bases from J, the junction kept 28 bases outside the gene matches. The CDR3 is 22 amino acids. CDR3 amino acids: CASSERDRSRIPLVAGSNEQFF. The CDR3 nucleotides read TGCGCCAGCAGTGAGAGAGACAGGAGTCGGATCCCTCTGGTAGCGGGGTCTAATGAGCAGTTCTTC.

The rearrangement uses TRBV11-2 and TRBJ2-7; 7 nucleotides line up with TRBD1. V lost 5 bases, J lost 6 bases, and 7 bases stayed unmatched. CDR1 and CDR2 (germline): SGHAT, FQNNGV. This CDR3 region has 13 residues. The CDR3 bases are TGTGCCAGCAGCCTAGGGACAGCAGGCGAGCAGTACTTC. Its protein product is CASSLGTAGEQYF.

CDR3 in amino acids: CASSKAGAIDEQFF. The DNA of the CDR3 is TGTGCCAGTAGTAAAGCGGGAGCCATAGATGAGCAGTTCTTC. The genes are TRBV19 and TRBJ2-1, with 8 bases lining up with TRBD2. CDR1 LNHDA and CDR2 SQIVND come from the germline V gene (reference sequence). The trim removed 4 bases at V and 8 bases at J, leaving 7 bases unmatched. The CDR3 runs 14 residues. Full variable domain (rest looked up from reference TRBV19 and TRBJ2-1): DGGITQSPKYLFRKEGQNVTLSCEQNLNHDAMYWYRQDPGQGLRLIYYSQIVNDFQKGDIAEGYSVSREKKESFPLTVTSAQKNPTAFYLCASSKAGAIDEQFFGPGTRLTVL.

The V and J genes are TRBV27 and TRBJ2-2, with 8 bases aligning to TRBD2. The germline V gene encodes CDR1 MNHEY and CDR2 SMNVEV (reference sequence). CDR3 length: 15 residues. V was clipped by 7 bases and J by 0 bases; unmatched bases: 4. CDR3 sequence: CASKTGLANTGELFF. The CDR3 nucleotides read TGTGCCAGCAAAACGGGACTAGCGAACACCGGGGAGCTGTTTTTT.

The chain uses TRBV5-1 and TRBJ2-3; 7 bases are a match to TRBD1. The CDR3 runs 15 residues. Per the germline V gene, CDR1 is SGHRS and CDR2 is YFSETQ. With V trimmed by 4 bases and J by 1 base, 6 bases remained unmatched. CDR3 coding DNA: TGCGCCAGCAGCCAAACAGGGACAGGCACAGATACGCAGTATTTT. Translated, it gives CASSQTGTGTDTQYF.

The chain uses TRBV2 and TRBJ1-1; TRBD1 is a possible D gene (6 bases). Germline-derived CDR1 and CDR2 are SNHLY and FYNNEI. V was pared by 4 bases and J by 2 bases, with 14 bases between. The CDR3 has 15 amino acids. For the CDR3, the DNA is TGTGCCAGCAGTGCCTTGGGACAAAAAAACACTGAAGCTTTCTTT. Its translation: CASSALGQKNTEAFF.

The chain uses TRBV29-1 and TRBJ2-7; TRBD2 agrees at 7 bases. Per the germline V gene, CDR1 is SQVTM and CDR2 is ANQGSEA. V lost 7 bases to trimming and J lost 6 bases; unmatched junction nucleotides: 6. The CDR3 is made up of 11 amino acids. CDR3 in amino acids: CSAHWGGEQYF. The CDR3 DNA reads TGCAGCGCTCATTGGGGGGGCGAGCAGTACTTC.

About this clone: Other DNA sequences in the sample encode the same CDR3. The chain is built from TRBV11-2 and TRBJ2-1, with 7 positions matching TRBD1. CDR1 SGHAT and CDR2 FQNNGV come from the germline V gene. The V segment lost 3 bases and the J segment 0 bases; nucleotides outside the gene matches: 5. The CDR3 has 16 amino acids. The CDR3 region has the DNA TGTGCCAGCAGCTTGAGAGGGGACAGCTCCTACAATGAGCAGTTCTTC. Translating it yields CASSLRGDSSYNEQFF.

This chain connects TRBV28 to TRBJ2-1; D is possibly TRBD2 (5 bases). CDR3 length: 14 amino acids. V was trimmed by 6 bases and J by 1 base, leaving 10 bases between them. CDR1 is MDHEN and CDR2 is SYDVKM in the germline V gene. Here the CDR3 DNA reads TGTGCCAGCAGGCCCTCGGGATCCTACAATGAGCAGTTCTTC. It translates to CASRPSGSYNEQFF.

The chain links TRBV6-5 to TRBJ1-2, with 7 bases fitting TRBD1. The germline CDR1 and CDR2 sequences are MNHEY and SVGAGI. The CDR3 consists of 14 residues. The trim removed 6 bases at V and 0 bases at J, leaving 4 bases unmatched. CDR3 protein: CASSPGTANYGYTF. CDR3 bases: TGTGCCAGCAGCCCCGGGACAGCTAACTATGGCTACACCTTC.